This TCR beta chain derives from a study of CD8 T cells in ankylosing spondylitis. CDR3 length: 15 residues. CDR1 DFQATT and CDR2 SNEGSKA come from the germline V gene (reference sequence). Trimming cost V 1 base and J 6 bases; bases outside gene matches: 7. TCR beta libraries were made by quantitative 5'-RACE with molecular barcodes. TCRdb reanalysed the 5' RACE reads using MiXCR and keeps one entry per CDR3 protein. The top ten clones hold about 14% of a sample with more than 250,000 distinct CDR3 sequences, 8% of them seen once. This clonotype was observed a handful of times. What it binds is not known. Study-level points and caveats: Made up of under ten highly homologous variants, a TCR beta motif appeared characteristic of ankylosing spondylitis blood. Reactive arthritis synovial fluid and blood previously showed some of these motif variants. Clones that were linked to disease were CD8+ and were relatively rare in peripheral blood. Enrichment of disease-linked clones was reportedly significant in matched ankylosing spondylitis synovial fluid.

The chain employs TRBV20-1 and TRBJ2-7, with 12 bases matching TRBD2. The clonotype originates from a male donor with ankylosing spondylitis. Material: blood, either unsorted or a sorted T cell fraction (not recorded which). CDR3 nucleotides: TGCAGTGCTAGAGCTCCGACTAGCGGGAGTGCCGAGCAGTACTTC. Its protein is CSARAPTSGSAEQYF.